The entry that follows covers one T cell receptor beta chain sequence. Looked up from germline, CDR1 is SGHRS and CDR2 is YFSETQ. V lost 0 bases and J 2 bases, leaving 8 bases between the germline ends. This CDR3 is built from 14 residues. The donors were adults (healthy and HIV-negative) with no recent acute infections or vaccinations. The data were taken from a study of shared clonotypes between healthy human individuals. This was a deep-level run. Produced via immunoSEQ multiplex PCR; TCRdb's table is partial and in-frame only. This table holds approximately 510,000 clones, more than 65% found once.

The clonotype originates from a woman in her forties in good health. Some clones in this sample may be carry-over from other donors' samples. The chain couples TRBV5-1 to TRBJ2-5, with D unresolved. Input material: PBMCs. DNA of the CDR3: TGCGCCAGCAGCTTGGAAGGACGGCAAGAGACCCAGTACTTC. Its protein product is CASSLEGRQETQYF.